This is a list of T cell receptor beta chains from one sample in a study of early T cells in non-severe SARS-CoV-2 infection. TCRdb redid the calling of the 5' RACE reads with MiXCR, one entry per CDR3 protein. This sample has about 81,000 distinct CDR3 sequences, with approximately 6% found just once. Sequencing was performed on whole blood. These receptors originate from an adult who was a healthcare worker with PCR-confirmed SARS-CoV-2 infection or an uninfected control (not recorded which). The CDR3 runs from the conserved cysteine through the conserved F or W. Each record gives: clone size, J gene, V gene, CDR3 protein. The size entry is marked missing in some rows and otherwise reads once, few, many or a size class.

clone size: many; J gene: TRBJ1-2; V gene: TRBV19; CDR3 protein: CASSPGGRSGYTF
clone size: -; J gene: TRBJ1-1; V gene: TRBV4-2; CDR3 protein: CASSQEVRFLAFF
clone size: many; J gene: TRBJ2-7; V gene: TRBV14; CDR3 protein: CASSQEWAGPYEQYF
clone size: many; J gene: TRBJ2-7; V gene: TRBV3-1; CDR3 protein: CASSRDRSYEQYF
clone size: many; J gene: TRBJ2-7; V gene: TRBV4-2; CDR3 protein: CASSQDAGGRQYF
clone size: few; J gene: TRBJ1-4; V gene: TRBV14; CDR3 protein: CASSQHREKLFF
clone size: many; J gene: TRBJ2-1; V gene: TRBV6-6; CDR3 protein: CASSYKRGGSYNEQFF
clone size: few; J gene: TRBJ2-2; V gene: TRBV19; CDR3 protein: CASLRQGGTGELFF
clone size: -; J gene: TRBJ2-3; V gene: TRBV29-1; CDR3 protein: CSGTGLSDTQYF
clone size: -; J gene: TRBJ1-5; V gene: TRBV25-1; CDR3 protein: CASSARDNQPQHF
clone size: many; J gene: TRBJ2-3; V gene: TRBV7-9; CDR3 protein: CASSSARAAGGDTQYF
clone size: many; J gene: TRBJ2-1; V gene: TRBV11-2; CDR3 protein: CASSSKERAHNEQFF
clone size: many; J gene: TRBJ1-5; V gene: TRBV4-3; CDR3 protein: CASSQGRHQPQHF
clone size: few; J gene: TRBJ2-7; V gene: TRBV2; CDR3 protein: CASTLADSYEQYF
clone size: many; J gene: TRBJ1-5; V gene: TRBV6-2/TRBV6-3; CDR3 protein: CASRNINNQPQHF
clone size: -; J gene: TRBJ2-4; V gene: TRBV5-1; CDR3 protein: CASSSAGTPEGIQYF
clone size: few; J gene: TRBJ1-6; V gene: TRBV3-1; CDR3 protein: CASSQVPVSPLHF
clone size: many; J gene: TRBJ2-3; V gene: TRBV4-1; CDR3 protein: CASSHDGLGTTDTQYF
clone size: few; J gene: TRBJ2-1; V gene: TRBV7-9; CDR3 protein: CASSLIPSGMFNEQFF
clone size: -; J gene: TRBJ2-1; V gene: TRBV15; CDR3 protein: CATSSGTANEQFF
clone size: many; J gene: TRBJ2-1; V gene: TRBV19; CDR3 protein: CASSILSSGGNEQFF
clone size: few; J gene: TRBJ1-2; V gene: TRBV6-5; CDR3 protein: CASRREWTGVYGYTF
clone size: -; J gene: TRBJ1-4; V gene: TRBV29-1; CDR3 protein: CSVRDRETLGGKLFF
clone size: many; J gene: TRBJ2-2; V gene: TRBV29-1; CDR3 protein: CSVALGVDTGELFF
clone size: -; J gene: TRBJ1-4; V gene: TRBV6-5; CDR3 protein: CASSYSSTNEKLFF
clone size: many; J gene: TRBJ1-6; V gene: TRBV27; CDR3 protein: CASRRVAQNNSPLHF
clone size: few; J gene: TRBJ2-7; V gene: TRBV2; CDR3 protein: CASRVDSPYEQYF
clone size: many; J gene: TRBJ2-5; V gene: TRBV5-1; CDR3 protein: CASSFSMGETQYF
clone size: many; J gene: TRBJ2-1; V gene: TRBV7-9; CDR3 protein: CASSFPGSAGNHLNEQFF
clone size: few; J gene: TRBJ2-6; V gene: TRBV6-2/TRBV6-3; CDR3 protein: CASSGQGNPRGANVLTF
clone size: many; J gene: TRBJ1-2; V gene: TRBV28; CDR3 protein: CASSTTGTPNYGYTF
clone size: -; J gene: TRBJ2-5; V gene: TRBV29-1; CDR3 protein: CSVAGPQETQYF
clone size: many; J gene: TRBJ2-1; V gene: TRBV19; CDR3 protein: CASSPRGAVLYNEQFF
clone size: many; J gene: TRBJ1-1; V gene: TRBV13; CDR3 protein: CASSLQRWGTGDFVAFF
clone size: many; J gene: TRBJ1-5; V gene: TRBV5-1; CDR3 protein: CASSPGLSNQPQHF
clone size: few; J gene: TRBJ1-2; V gene: TRBV29-1; CDR3 protein: CSVRAQGTHGYTF
clone size: many; J gene: TRBJ2-1; V gene: TRBV12-3/TRBV12-4; CDR3 protein: CASTWSSYNEQFF
clone size: -; J gene: TRBJ2-7; V gene: TRBV4-1; CDR3 protein: CASSQGRGGNNEQYF
clone size: many; J gene: TRBJ2-2; V gene: TRBV7-2; CDR3 protein: CASSLGSSTGELFF
clone size: -; J gene: TRBJ2-7; V gene: TRBV5-1; CDR3 protein: CASSLAGTGAPNEQYF